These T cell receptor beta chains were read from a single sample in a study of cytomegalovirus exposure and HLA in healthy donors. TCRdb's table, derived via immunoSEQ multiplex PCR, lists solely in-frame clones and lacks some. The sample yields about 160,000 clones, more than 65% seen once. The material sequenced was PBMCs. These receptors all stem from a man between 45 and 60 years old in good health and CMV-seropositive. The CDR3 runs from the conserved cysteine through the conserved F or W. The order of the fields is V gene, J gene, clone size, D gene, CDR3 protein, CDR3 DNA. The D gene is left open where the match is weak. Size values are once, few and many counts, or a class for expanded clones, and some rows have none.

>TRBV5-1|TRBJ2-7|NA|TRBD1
CASSRMTGGSGEQYF
TGCGCCAGCAGCAGGATGACAGGGGGATCGGGCGAGCAGTACTTC
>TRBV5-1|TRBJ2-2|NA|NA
CASSSSVNTGELFF
TGCGCCAGCAGCTCCTCGGTGAACACCGGGGAGCTGTTTTTT
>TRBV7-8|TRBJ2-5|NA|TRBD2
CASSLNVAGGETQYF
TGTGCCAGCAGCTTAAACGTAGCGGGAGGGGAGACCCAGTACTTC
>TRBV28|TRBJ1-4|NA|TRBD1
CASGQGGTNEKLFF
TGTGCCAGCGGACAGGGGGGGACTAATGAAAAACTGTTTTTT
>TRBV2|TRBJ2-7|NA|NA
CASNRVKHEQYF
TGTGCCAGCAACAGGGTTAAACACGAGCAGTACTTC
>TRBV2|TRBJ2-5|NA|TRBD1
CASSPGTGVQETQYF
TGTGCCAGCAGTCCCGGGACAGGGGTTCAAGAGACCCAGTACTTC
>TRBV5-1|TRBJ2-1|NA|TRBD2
CASSFSSGSSYNEQFF
TGCGCCAGCAGCTTTTCTAGCGGGAGCTCTTACAATGAGCAGTTCTTC
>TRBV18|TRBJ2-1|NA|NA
CASSSLEGNEQFF
TGTGCCAGCTCATCCCTGGAGGGCAATGAGCAGTTCTTC
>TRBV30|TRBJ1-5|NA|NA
CAWTSGTGRLNQPQHF
TGTGCCTGGACCTCCGGCACAGGCCGCCTCAATCAGCCCCAGCATTTT
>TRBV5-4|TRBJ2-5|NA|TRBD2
CASSPTAREVGETQYF
TGTGCCAGCAGCCCGACGGCGCGGGAGGTTGGGGAGACCCAGTACTTC
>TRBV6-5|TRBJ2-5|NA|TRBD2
CASSAEASGSWEQYF
TGTGCCAGCAGTGCCGAGGCTAGCGGGAGTTGGGAGCAGTACTTC
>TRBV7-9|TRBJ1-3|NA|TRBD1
CASSLSGGAVGNTIYF
TGTGCCAGCAGCTTGTCAGGGGGCGCGGTTGGAAACACCATATATTTT
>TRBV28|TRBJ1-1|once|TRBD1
CASSPGTGYTEAFF
TGTGCCAGCAGTCCCGGGACAGGATACACTGAAGCTTTCTTT